These T cell receptor beta chains were read from a single sample in a study of breast tumors, draining lymph nodes, adjacent tissues. A single record per CDR3 protein comes from TCRdb applying MiXCR to the multiplex PCR reads. The data contain 84,000 or so distinct CDR3 sequences, approximately 29% of them singletons. Source material: axillary lymph node tissue. These receptors all come from a female donor with breast cancer. Some clones in this sample may be carry-over from other donors' samples. The CDR3 runs from the conserved cysteine through the conserved F or W. Each record gives: D gene, clone size, V gene, J gene, CDR3 protein, CDR3 DNA. A D gene is named only where the DNA matches it firmly. Expanded clones are given a class, and other clones once, few, many or no size at all.

D gene: NA
clone size: many
V gene: TRBV28
J gene: TRBJ1-2
CDR3 protein: CASSLWGALGYTF
CDR3 DNA: TGTGCCAGCAGTTTATGGGGGGCGCTTGGCTACACCTTC

D gene: TRBD1
clone size: NA
V gene: TRBV11-2
J gene: TRBJ1-6
CDR3 protein: CASSFGDRDNSPLHF
CDR3 DNA: TGTGCCAGCAGCTTCGGGGACAGGGATAATTCACCCCTCCACTTT

D gene: NA
clone size: many
V gene: TRBV30
J gene: TRBJ1-2
CDR3 protein: CAWLGDRYGYTF
CDR3 DNA: TGTGCCTGGTTGGGGGACCGCTATGGCTACACCTTC

D gene: NA
clone size: many
V gene: TRBV7-9
J gene: TRBJ2-2
CDR3 protein: CASSLVAEAGELFF
CDR3 DNA: TGTGCCAGCAGCTTAGTGGCAGAGGCCGGGGAGCTGTTTTTT

D gene: NA
clone size: once
V gene: TRBV7-9
J gene: TRBJ1-5
CDR3 protein: CASSGTGPNQPQHF
CDR3 DNA: TGTGCCAGCAGCGGAACAGGGCCGAATCAGCCCCAGCATTTT

D gene: NA
clone size: many
V gene: TRBV3-1
J gene: TRBJ1-2
CDR3 protein: CASSQGVEGDGYTF
CDR3 DNA: TGTGCCAGCAGCCAAGGGGTGGAGGGGGATGGCTACACCTTC

D gene: TRBD2
clone size: many
V gene: TRBV12-3/TRBV12-4
J gene: TRBJ2-7
CDR3 protein: CASSQSLAGSYEQYF
CDR3 DNA: TGTGCCAGCAGTCAATCACTAGCGGGCTCCTACGAGCAGTACTTC

D gene: TRBD1
clone size: many
V gene: TRBV5-6
J gene: TRBJ1-5
CDR3 protein: CASSEGTGGYNQPQHF
CDR3 DNA: TGTGCCAGCAGCGAGGGGACAGGGGGTTACAATCAGCCCCAGCATTTT

D gene: NA
clone size: few
V gene: TRBV6-5
J gene: TRBJ1-1
CDR3 protein: CASSPIGTTEAFF
CDR3 DNA: TGTGCCAGCAGTCCTATAGGGACCACTGAAGCTTTCTTT

D gene: NA
clone size: many
V gene: TRBV18
J gene: TRBJ1-5
CDR3 protein: CASSPWGSQPQHF
CDR3 DNA: TGTGCCAGCTCACCATGGGGTTCTCAGCCCCAGCATTTT

D gene: TRBD2
clone size: NA
V gene: TRBV25-1
J gene: TRBJ2-1
CDR3 protein: CASRKLAGDNEQFF
CDR3 DNA: TGTGCCAGCAGAAAACTAGCGGGGGACAATGAGCAGTTCTTC

D gene: TRBD1
clone size: many
V gene: TRBV5-1
J gene: TRBJ2-1
CDR3 protein: CASSSWDREIDEQFF
CDR3 DNA: TGCGCCAGCAGCAGCTGGGACAGGGAGATCGATGAGCAGTTCTTC

D gene: NA
clone size: many
V gene: TRBV7-2
J gene: TRBJ2-7
CDR3 protein: CASSLGQGGIGEQYF
CDR3 DNA: TGTGCCAGCAGCCTAGGACAGGGAGGGATTGGCGAGCAGTACTTC

D gene: NA
clone size: many
V gene: TRBV19
J gene: TRBJ2-1
CDR3 protein: CASSQAEGWNEQFF
CDR3 DNA: TGTGCCAGTAGTCAGGCCGAGGGGTGGAATGAGCAGTTCTTC

D gene: NA
clone size: NA
V gene: TRBV5-1
J gene: TRBJ2-7
CDR3 protein: CSSSHGEVPIGQYF
CDR3 DNA: TGCTCCAGCAGCCATGGGGAAGTACCCATCGGACAGTACTTC

D gene: NA
clone size: many
V gene: TRBV7-9
J gene: TRBJ1-2
CDR3 protein: CASSDRNYGYTF
CDR3 DNA: TGTGCCAGCAGCGACAGAAACTATGGCTACACCTTC

D gene: TRBD2
clone size: many
V gene: TRBV19
J gene: TRBJ2-7
CDR3 protein: CASSMGSSGTYEQYF
CDR3 DNA: TGTGCCAGTAGTATGGGATCTAGCGGGACATACGAGCAGTACTTC